Listed below are T cell receptor beta chains from one sample, sequenced in a study of shared clonotypes between healthy human individuals. Clones were sequenced by immunoSEQ multiplex PCR, and TCRdb holds only the in-frame ones, with some missing. The sample has a few million clones, more than 90% seen once. The sequencing input was naive CD4+ T cells sorted from blood. These receptors originate from a man aged 18 to 30 in good health. Each CDR3 is given with its conserved first and last residue. Some rows mark clone size as missing; the rest say once, few, many or name a class of expanded clone.

clone_size | j_call | v_call | cdr3_aa
- | TRBJ2-6 | TRBV7-9 | CASRRDSGANVLTF
- | TRBJ2-7 | TRBV6-1 | CASSEASGVEYF
- | TRBJ2-2 | TRBV19 | CATLAGALTGELFF
- | TRBJ1-4 | TRBV5-1 | CASSETGGFEKLFF
- | TRBJ2-5 | TRBV12-5 | CASGLVSGGRGETQYF
- | TRBJ2-7 | TRBV28 | CATHRGSYEQYF
few | TRBJ2-5 | TRBV10-1 | CASSEVRRPEGTQYF
- | TRBJ1-3 | TRBV25-1 | CASSTLDSGNTIYF
once | TRBJ1-2 | TRBV7-6 | CASSPGAANYGYTF
- | TRBJ2-1 | TRBV10-2 | CASKEQGAPSEQFF
few | TRBJ2-7 | TRBV19 | CASRGFGRAAYEQYF
- | TRBJ2-3 | TRBV6-5 | CASKEGATSTDTQYF
once | TRBJ2-7 | TRBV6-1 | CASSRTGDYYEQYF
- | TRBJ2-5 | TRBV27 | CASSFEDQLGRTQYF
- | TRBJ2-2 | TRBV6-6 | CASPKGHPNTGELFF
- | TRBJ2-5 | TRBV27 | CASSLYDQETQYF
- | TRBJ2-7 | TRBV29-1 | CSVAVRGSVLEQYF
- | TRBJ2-5 | TRBV11-2 | CASSLSLGYKKETQYF
- | TRBJ1-5 | TRBV2 | CASSEDRHQPQHF